The next 8 T cell receptor beta chains were all read from a single sample in a study of identical twins. Each CDR3 protein is one row after TCRdb ran MiXCR on the 5' RACE reads. The sample has some 500,000 distinct CDR3 sequences, 11% to 15% seen once. This same sample was also taken into another study, of yellow fever vaccine responses in identical twins.

What was sequenced was CD4+ T cells sorted from blood. Receptors were obtained from a young woman in good health.

For the CDR3, the DNA is TGCAGTGCCACGGACTTTAAGCTCAAGGATCAGCCCCAGCATTTT. Translation gives CSATDFKLKDQPQHF. The V and J genes are TRBV20-1 and TRBJ1-5; no clear D. The CDR3 length is 15 residues. Trimming removed 6 bases at V and 5 bases at J, with 20 bases between. Germline CDR1 DFQATT, CDR2 SNEGSKA (reference sequence).

This clonotype has just a few counts. The genes are TRBV3-1 and TRBJ2-7; D is unresolved. V gave up 3 bases and J gave up 2 bases, with 5 bases separating them. This CDR3 is built from 12 residues. Per the germline V gene, CDR1 is LGHDT and CDR2 is YNNKEL (reference sequence). The chain's CDR3 is CASSHSPYEQYF. For the CDR3, the DNA is TGTGCCAGCAGCCACTCCCCCTACGAGCAGTACTTC.

This clonotype has a handful of counts. The chain is built from TRBV27 and TRBJ1-2, with 7 bases matching TRBD1. Trimming cost V 6 bases and J 5 bases; bases outside gene matches: 3. The CDR3 length is 12 residues. Germline V gives CDR1 MNHEY, CDR2 SMNVEV (reference sequence). CDR3 loop: CASRTGIYGYTF. CDR3 nucleotide sequence: TGTGCCAGCAGGACAGGGATATATGGCTACACCTTC.

The rearrangement joins TRBV6-2 or TRBV6-3 to TRBJ2-2; TRBD1 is a possible D gene (6 bases). This CDR3 contains 19 residues. Germline V gene data show CDR1 as MNHEY and CDR2 as SVGEGT. Deletions cut 2 bases from V and 5 bases from J, with 24 bases between. The CDR3 nucleotides read TGTGCCAGCAGTTACACAGGACAGATCTCTTGGGAATGGACCGGGGAGCTGTTTTTT. It yields the protein CASSYTGQISWEWTGELFF.

This clonotype has a handful of counts. This sequence joins TRBV9 and TRBJ2-5; no clear D. Germline values: CDR1 SGDLS, CDR2 YYNGEE. Trimming shortened V by 1 base and J by 1 base, and 14 bases separated the two germline ends. This CDR3 contains 16 residues. The CDR3 sequence: CASSVSPSGGQETQYF. The CDR3 region has the DNA TGTGCCAGCAGCGTAAGTCCCTCCGGCGGCCAAGAGACCCAGTACTTC. Based on the CDR3 plus reference TRBV9 and TRBJ2-5, the full variable domain is DSGVTQTPKHLITATGQRVTLRCSPRSGDLSVYWYQQSLDQGLQFLIQYYNGEERAKGNILERFSAQQFPDLHSELNLSSLELGDSALYFCASSVSPSGGQETQYFGPGTRLLVL.

This clonotype was recorded at least ten times. This sequence joins TRBV12-3 or TRBV12-4 and TRBJ2-3; D tentatively reads TRBD1 or TRBD2 (5 bases each). Between the trimmed V and J ends, which lost 1 base and 2 bases, there was a span of 13 bases. The CDR3 spans 16 residues. The CDR3 sequence: CASSLGTSGTTDTQYF. Here the CDR3 DNA reads TGTGCCAGCAGTTTAGGCACCTCCGGGACCACAGATACGCAGTATTTT.

This clonotype has more than one count but fewer than ten. The CDR3, as DNA: TGCGCCAGCAGGCGGACTAGCGGGGGGAACACAGATACGCAGTATTTT. Its translation: CASRRTSGGNTDTQYF. The chain uses TRBV5-1 and TRBJ2-3, with 14 bases aligning to TRBD2. The CDR3 consists of 16 residues. V lost 5 bases, J lost 2 bases, and 4 bases stayed unmatched. CDR1 is SGHRS and CDR2 is YFSETQ in the germline V gene.

As for this clonotype: The junction departs from the called germline gene at one end, perhaps through a read error. This chain links TRBV2 with TRBJ2-6, with a tentative D call TRBD2 (5 bases). Germline V gene lookup returns CDR1 SNHLY and CDR2 FYNNEI. The CDR3 runs to 18 residues. CDR3: CAISPRRTDFSGANVLTF. In nucleotides, the CDR3 is TGTGCCATCAGTCCTAGGCGGACGGACTTCTCTGGGGCCAACGTCCTGACTTTC.